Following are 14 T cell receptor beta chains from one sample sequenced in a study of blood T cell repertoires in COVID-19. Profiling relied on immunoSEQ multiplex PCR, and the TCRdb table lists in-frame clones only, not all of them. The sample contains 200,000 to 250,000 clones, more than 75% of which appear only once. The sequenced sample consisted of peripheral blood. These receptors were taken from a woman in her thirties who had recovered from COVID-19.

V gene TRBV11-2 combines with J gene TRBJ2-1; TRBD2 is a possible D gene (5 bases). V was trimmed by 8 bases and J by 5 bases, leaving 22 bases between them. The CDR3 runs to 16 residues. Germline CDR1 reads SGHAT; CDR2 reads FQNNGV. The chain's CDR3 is CASAPTVLGVHNEQFF. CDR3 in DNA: TGTGCCAGCGCTCCCACGGTTCTCGGGGTCCACAATGAGCAGTTCTTC.

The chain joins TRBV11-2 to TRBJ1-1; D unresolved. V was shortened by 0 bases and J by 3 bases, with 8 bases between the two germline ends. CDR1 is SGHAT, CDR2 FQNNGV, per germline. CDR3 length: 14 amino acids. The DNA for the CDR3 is TGTGCCAGCAGCTTAGATCTGTCGTACACTGAAGCTTTCTTT. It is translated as CASSLDLSYTEAFF.

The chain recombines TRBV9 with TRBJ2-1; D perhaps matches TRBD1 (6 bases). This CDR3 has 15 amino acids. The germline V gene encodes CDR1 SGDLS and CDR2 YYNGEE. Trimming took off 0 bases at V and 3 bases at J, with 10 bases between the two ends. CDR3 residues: CASSVDRAYYNEQFF. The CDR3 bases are TGTGCCAGCAGCGTAGACAGGGCGTACTACAATGAGCAGTTCTTC. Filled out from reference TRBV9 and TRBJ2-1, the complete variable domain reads DSGVTQTPKHLITATGQRVTLRCSPRSGDLSVYWYQQSLDQGLQFLIQYYNGEERAKGNILERFSAQQFPDLHSELNLSSLELGDSALYFCASSVDRAYYNEQFFGPGTRLTVL.

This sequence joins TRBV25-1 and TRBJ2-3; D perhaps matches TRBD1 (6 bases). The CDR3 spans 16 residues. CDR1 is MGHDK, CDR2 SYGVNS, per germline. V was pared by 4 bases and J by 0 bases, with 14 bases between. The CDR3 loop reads CASSAPRTASTDTQYF. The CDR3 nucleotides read TGTGCCAGCAGTGCGCCTCGGACAGCTAGCACAGATACGCAGTATTTT.

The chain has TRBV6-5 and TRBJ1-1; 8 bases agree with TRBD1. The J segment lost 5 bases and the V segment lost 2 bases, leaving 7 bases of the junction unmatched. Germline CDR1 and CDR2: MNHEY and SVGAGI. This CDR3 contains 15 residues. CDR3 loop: CASSYQTGGGTEAFF. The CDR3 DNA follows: TGTGCCAGCAGTTACCAAACAGGGGGAGGGACTGAAGCTTTCTTT.

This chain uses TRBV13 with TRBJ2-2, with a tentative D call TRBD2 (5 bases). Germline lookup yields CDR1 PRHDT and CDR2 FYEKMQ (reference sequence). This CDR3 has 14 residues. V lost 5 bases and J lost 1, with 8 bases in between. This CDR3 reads CASSPRGNTGELFF. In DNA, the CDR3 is TGTGCCAGCAGCCCCCGGGGGAACACCGGGGAGCTGTTTTTT.

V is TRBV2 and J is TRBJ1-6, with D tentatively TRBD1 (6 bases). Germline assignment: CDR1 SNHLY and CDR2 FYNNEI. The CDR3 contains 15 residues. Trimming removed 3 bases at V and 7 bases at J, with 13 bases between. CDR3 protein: CASSDMRQANSPLHF. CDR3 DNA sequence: TGTGCCAGCAGTGACATGCGACAGGCGAATTCACCCCTCCACTTT.

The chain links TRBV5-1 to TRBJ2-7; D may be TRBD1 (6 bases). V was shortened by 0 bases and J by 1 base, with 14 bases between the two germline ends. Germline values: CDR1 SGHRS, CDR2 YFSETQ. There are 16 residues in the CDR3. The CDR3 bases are TGCGCCAGCAGCTTGGGGCTAGACAGGCCTTCCTACGAGCAGTACTTC. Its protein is CASSLGLDRPSYEQYF.

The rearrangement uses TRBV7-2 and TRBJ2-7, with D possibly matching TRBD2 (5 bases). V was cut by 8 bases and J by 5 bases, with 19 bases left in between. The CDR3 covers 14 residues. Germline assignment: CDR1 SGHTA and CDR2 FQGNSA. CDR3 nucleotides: TGTGCCAGCGAAGGTGGAAGGGCAGCGGACGAGCAGTACTTC. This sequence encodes CASEGGRAADEQYF.

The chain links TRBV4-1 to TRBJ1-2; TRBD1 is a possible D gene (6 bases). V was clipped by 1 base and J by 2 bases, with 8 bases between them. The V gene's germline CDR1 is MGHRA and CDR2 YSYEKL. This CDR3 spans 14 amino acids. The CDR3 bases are TGCGCCAGCAGCCAAGGACAGGCAAACTATGGCTACACCTTC. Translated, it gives CASSQGQANYGYTF.

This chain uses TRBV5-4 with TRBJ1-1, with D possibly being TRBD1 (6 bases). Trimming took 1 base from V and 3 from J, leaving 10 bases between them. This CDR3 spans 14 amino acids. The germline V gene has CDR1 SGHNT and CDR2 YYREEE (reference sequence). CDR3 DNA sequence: TGTGCCAGCAGCTTGTATCGGACAGACACTGAAGCTTTCTTT. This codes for CASSLYRTDTEAFF. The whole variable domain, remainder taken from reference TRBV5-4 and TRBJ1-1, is ETGVTQSPTHLIKTRGQQVTLRCSSQSGHNTVSWYQQALGQGPQFIFQYYREEENGRGNFPPRFSGLQFPNYSSELNVNALELDDSALYLCASSLYRTDTEAFFGQGTRLTVV.

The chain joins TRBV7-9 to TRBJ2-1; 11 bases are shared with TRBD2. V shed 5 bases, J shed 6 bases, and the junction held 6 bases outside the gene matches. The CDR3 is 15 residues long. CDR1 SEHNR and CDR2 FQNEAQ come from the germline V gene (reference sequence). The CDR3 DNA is TGTGCCAGCAGCCAACTAGCGGGGGCCTTCAATGAGCAGTTCTTC. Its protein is CASSQLAGAFNEQFF.

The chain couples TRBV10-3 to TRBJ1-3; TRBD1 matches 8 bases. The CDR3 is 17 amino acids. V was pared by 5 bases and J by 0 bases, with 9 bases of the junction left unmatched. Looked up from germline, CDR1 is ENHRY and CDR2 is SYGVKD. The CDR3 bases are TGTGCCATCAGTCAAGGACAGGGAACCAACTCTGGAAACACCATATATTTT. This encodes CAISQGQGTNSGNTIYF.

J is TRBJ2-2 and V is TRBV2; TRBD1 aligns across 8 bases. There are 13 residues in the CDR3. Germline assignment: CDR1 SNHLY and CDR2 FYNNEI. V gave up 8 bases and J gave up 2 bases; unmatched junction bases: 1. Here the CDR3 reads CASQGANTGELFF. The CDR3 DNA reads TGTGCCAGCCAGGGGGCAAACACCGGGGAGCTGTTTTTT.